The entry below gives a single T cell receptor (beta chain) sequence along with its context. Its target is unknown. PCR involved 60 Vbeta and 13 Jbeta primers. Authors' processing steps: Roughly 80 million unique TCR beta chains, roughly 11 million of them shared, were counted by a later analysis. The assay was immunoSEQ multiplex PCR, and TCRdb's table has in-frame clones only and misses some. V and J calls and clone size are those listed in that table; D and trimming were worked out from the DNA. The repertoire holds some 140,000 clones, with roughly 85% as singletons. This sample was included in a study of cytomegalovirus exposure and HLA in healthy donors. The CDR3 is 11 amino acids. Trimming shortened V by 2 bases and J by 6 bases, and 5 bases separated the two germline ends. Germline V gives CDR1 SNHLY, CDR2 FYNNEI. Broader study findings: The study carried out a later analysis of TCR beta sequences. It associated around 17,000 of them with specific HLA alleles at a false discovery rate of 0.05.

This chain links TRBV2 with TRBJ2-7; D remains ambiguous. The sample comprised PBMCs. This TCR derives from a man in his forties in good health and CMV-seropositive. The CDR3 sequence is CASSEFSEQYF. The DNA for the CDR3 is TGTGCCAGCAGTGAATTCTCCGAGCAGTACTTC. The full variable domain, with the rest looked up from reference TRBV2 and TRBJ2-7, is EPEVTQTPSHQVTQMGQEVILRCVPISNHLYFYWYRQILGQKVEFLVSFYNNEISEKSEIFDDQFSVERPDGSNFTLKIRSTKLEDSAMYFCASSEFSEQYFGPGTRLTVT.